Given below is one T cell receptor beta chain in context. Its antigen is as yet unknown. The sample comes from a study of T cells in localized non-small cell lung cancer. General study points: Appearing in adjacent lung were a median approximately 57 of the top 100 tumor clones.

TCRdb's copy holds only in-frame clones and misses some; the assay was immunoSEQ multiplex PCR. The sample records 1,300 to 1,500 clones, roughly 24% being singletons. Sequenced material: normal lung tissue next to the tumor, taken before any cancer treatment. The origin of this receptor is a male donor older than 55 with stage III squamous cell lung carcinoma.

The CDR3 DNA sequence: TGTGCCAGCTCACCGTTAGGGCCCGAAAGGAATACTGAAGCTTTCTTT. The encoded protein is CASSPLGPERNTEAFF. The chain has TRBV18 and TRBJ1-1, with unresolved D. From germline, CDR1 is KGHSH and CDR2 LQKENI. The CDR3 consists of 16 residues. Between the trimmed V and J ends, which lost 3 bases and 5 bases, there was a span of 19 bases.